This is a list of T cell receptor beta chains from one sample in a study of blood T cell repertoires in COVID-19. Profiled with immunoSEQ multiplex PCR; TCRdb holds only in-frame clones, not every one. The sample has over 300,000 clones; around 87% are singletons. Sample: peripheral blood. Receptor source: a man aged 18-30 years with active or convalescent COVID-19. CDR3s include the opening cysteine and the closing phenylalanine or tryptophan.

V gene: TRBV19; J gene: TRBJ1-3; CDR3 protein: CASRPTGGNGNTIYF
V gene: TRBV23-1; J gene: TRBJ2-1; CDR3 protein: CASSGTGADTDYNEQFF
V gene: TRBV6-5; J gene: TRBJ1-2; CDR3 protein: CATRGTAWSDGYTF
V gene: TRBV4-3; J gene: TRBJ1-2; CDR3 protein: CASSQDRAAGAIYTF
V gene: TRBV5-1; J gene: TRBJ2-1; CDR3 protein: CASSSGLAGIPNNEQFF
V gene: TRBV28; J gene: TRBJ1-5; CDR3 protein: CATHFWGQGHQPQHF
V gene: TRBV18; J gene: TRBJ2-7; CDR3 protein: CASSMGQGSYEQYF
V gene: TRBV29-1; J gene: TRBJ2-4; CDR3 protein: CSVAGTAKLAKNIQYF
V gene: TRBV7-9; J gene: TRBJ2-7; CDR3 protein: CASSPTTSYEQYF
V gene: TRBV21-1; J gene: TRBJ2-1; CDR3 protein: CASRGTNPNEQFF
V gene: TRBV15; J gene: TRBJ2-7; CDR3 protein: CATSKAGRGEQYF
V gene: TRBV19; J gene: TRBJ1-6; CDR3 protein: CASTMGQTTNSPLHF
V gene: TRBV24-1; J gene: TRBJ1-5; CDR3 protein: CATGTGGDNQPQHF
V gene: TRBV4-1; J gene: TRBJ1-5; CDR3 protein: CASSSTTGNSNQPQHF
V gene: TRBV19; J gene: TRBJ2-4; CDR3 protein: CASRGSTGFTKNIQYF
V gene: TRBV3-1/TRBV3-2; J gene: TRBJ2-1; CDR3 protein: CASSLATSSGPYYNEQFF